This TCR beta chain is from a study of tumor-infiltrating lymphocytes in primary liver carcinoma. The sample holds many counts of this clonotype. TCR beta cDNA was made from 500 ng total RNA with a constant-region primer. Nested multiplex PCR, run for three rounds with slightly modified ARM-PCR, yielded TCR beta libraries. Use of TRBV1-TRBV30 forward primers with a C-beta reverse primer characterized the first two PCR rounds, which lasted roughly 11 cycles each. TCRdb reprocessed the multiplex PCR reads via MiXCR and lists one record per CDR3 protein. The sample holds approximately 190,000 distinct CDR3 sequences; about 85% are singletons and the top ten take about a sixth. The CDR3 consists of 12 residues. Per germline, CDR1 GTSNPN and CDR2 SVGIG (reference sequence). Trimming left V 0 bases short and J 8 bases short, with 7 bases between. Co-extracted RNA and DNA came from roughly 20-30 mg of unsorted bulk tissue. Viable tumor cells exceeded 85% in all tumor samples.

The gene calls are TRBV30 and TRBJ2-2; weak D call: TRBD1 (6 bases). The TCR sequence derives from a man in his forties with primary liver carcinoma and hepatitis B virus infection. The sample consisted of tumor tissue from primary liver carcinoma. The chain's CDR3 is CAWSVQGGELFF. CDR3 bases: TGTGCCTGGAGTGTACAGGGAGGGGAGCTGTTTTTT.